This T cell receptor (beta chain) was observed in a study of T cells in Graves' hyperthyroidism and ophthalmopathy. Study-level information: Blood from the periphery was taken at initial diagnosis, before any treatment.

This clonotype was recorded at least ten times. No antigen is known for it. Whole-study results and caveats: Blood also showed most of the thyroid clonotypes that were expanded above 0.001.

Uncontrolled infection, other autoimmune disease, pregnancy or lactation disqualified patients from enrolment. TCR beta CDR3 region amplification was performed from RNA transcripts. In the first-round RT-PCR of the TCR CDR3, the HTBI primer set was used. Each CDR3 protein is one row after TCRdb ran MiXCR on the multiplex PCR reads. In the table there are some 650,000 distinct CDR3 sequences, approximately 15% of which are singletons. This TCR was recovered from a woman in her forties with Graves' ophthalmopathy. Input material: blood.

The DNA of the CDR3 is TGCAGTGCTAGAGCGGGCGAAAATACCTACGAGCAGTACTTC. This gives the protein CSARAGENTYEQYF. The rearrangement links TRBV20-1 to TRBJ2-7, with unresolved D. Germline CDR1 reads DFQATT; CDR2 reads SNEGSKA (reference sequence). V lost 1 base and J lost 2, with 12 bases in between. The CDR3 is 14 amino acids.